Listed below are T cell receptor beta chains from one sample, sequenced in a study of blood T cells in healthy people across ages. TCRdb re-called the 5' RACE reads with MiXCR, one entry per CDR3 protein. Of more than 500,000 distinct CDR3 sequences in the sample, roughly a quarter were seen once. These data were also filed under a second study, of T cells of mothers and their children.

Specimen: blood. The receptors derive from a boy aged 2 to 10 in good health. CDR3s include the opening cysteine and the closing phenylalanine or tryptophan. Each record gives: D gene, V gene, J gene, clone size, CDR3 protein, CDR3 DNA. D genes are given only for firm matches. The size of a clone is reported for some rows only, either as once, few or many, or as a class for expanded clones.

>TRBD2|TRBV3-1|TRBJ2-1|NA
CASSLGTSGGYHNEQFF
TGTGCCAGCAGCCTTGGGACTAGCGGGGGGTACCACAATGAGCAGTTCTTC
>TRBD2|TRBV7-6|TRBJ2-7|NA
CASSLAQASGSYEQYF
TGTGCCAGCAGCTTAGCGCAGGCTAGCGGTTCCTACGAGCAGTACTTC
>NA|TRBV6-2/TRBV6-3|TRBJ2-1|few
CASSYTQRVPYNEQFF
TGTGCCAGCAGTTACACTCAGCGGGTGCCCTACAATGAGCAGTTCTTC
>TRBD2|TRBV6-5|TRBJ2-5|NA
CASSYKRLAGSTRETQYF
TGTGCCAGCAGTTACAAGAGACTAGCGGGGAGTACGAGGGAGACCCAGTACTTC
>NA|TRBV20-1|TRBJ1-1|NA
CSASLEGTEAFF
TGCAGTGCTAGTTTGGAAGGCACTGAAGCTTTCTTT
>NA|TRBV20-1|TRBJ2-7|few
CSARGGYVSYEQYF
TGCAGTGCTAGGGGCGGCTACGTCTCCTACGAGCAGTACTTC
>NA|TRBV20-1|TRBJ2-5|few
CSASGGSRETQYF
TGCAGTGCTAGCGGGGGCAGCCGCGAGACCCAGTACTTC
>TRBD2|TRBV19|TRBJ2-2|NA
CASRTSGNTGELFF
TGTGCCAGTAGGACTAGCGGGAACACCGGGGAGCTGTTTTTT
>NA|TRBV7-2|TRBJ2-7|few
CASSLSGLGEQYF
TGTGCCAGCAGCTTATCGGGGCTAGGCGAGCAGTACTTC
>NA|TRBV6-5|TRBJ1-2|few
CASSPAIGPYTF
TGTGCCAGCAGTCCCGCGATAGGGCCCTACACCTTC
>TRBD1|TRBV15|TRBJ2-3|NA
CATSRDRGGADTQYF
TGTGCCACCAGCAGAGATAGAGGGGGCGCAGATACGCAGTATTTT
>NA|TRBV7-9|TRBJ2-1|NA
CASSPDKAVYNEQFF
TGTGCCAGCAGCCCTGACAAGGCTGTCTACAATGAGCAGTTCTTC
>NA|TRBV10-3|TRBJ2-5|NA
CAISEIGGSQETQYF
TGTGCCATCAGTGAGATTGGGGGCAGTCAAGAGACCCAGTACTTC
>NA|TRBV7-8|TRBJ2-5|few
CASSQRFRDKETQYF
TGTGCCAGCAGCCAACGTTTTAGGGACAAAGAGACCCAGTACTTC
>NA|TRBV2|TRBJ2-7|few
CASSVGHGPYEQYF
TGTGCCAGCAGTGTGGGACATGGGCCCTACGAGCAGTACTTC
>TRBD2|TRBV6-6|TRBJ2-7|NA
CASSATSGSYEQYF
TGTGCCAGCAGTGCGACTAGCGGATCCTACGAGCAGTACTTC
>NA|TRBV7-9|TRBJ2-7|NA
CASSLWTGDAAYEQYF
TGTGCCAGCAGCTTATGGACGGGAGACGCAGCCTACGAGCAGTACTTC
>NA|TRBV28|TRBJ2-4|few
CVSSPSGANIQYF
TGTGTCAGCAGTCCATCAGGTGCAAACATTCAGTACTTC
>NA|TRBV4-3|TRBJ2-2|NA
CASSQDSSGSNTGELFF
TGCGCCAGCAGCCAAGATAGTAGCGGATCGAACACCGGGGAGCTGTTTTTT
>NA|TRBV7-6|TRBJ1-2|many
CASSPEGSPNYGYTF
TGTGCCAGCAGCCCCGAAGGGTCACCCAACTATGGCTACACCTTC
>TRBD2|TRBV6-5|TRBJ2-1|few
CASSYSGSGRANEQFF
TGTGCCAGCAGTTACTCAGGTAGCGGGAGGGCCAATGAGCAGTTCTTC
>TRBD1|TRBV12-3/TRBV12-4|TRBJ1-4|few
CASSQGDSAEKLFF
TGTGCCAGCAGTCAGGGGGACTCGGCCGAAAAACTGTTTTTT
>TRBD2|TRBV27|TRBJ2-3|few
CACGYSSGVSTDTQYF
TGTGCCTGTGGGTACTCAAGCGGGGTCAGCACAGATACGCAGTATTTT
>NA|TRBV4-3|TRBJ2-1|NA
CASSQVIWAGVYNEQFF
TGCGCCAGCAGCCAAGTTATTTGGGCAGGGGTCTACAATGAGCAGTTCTTC
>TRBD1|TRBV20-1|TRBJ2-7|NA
CSIQGGSDEQYF
TGCAGTATACAGGGGGGTAGCGACGAGCAGTACTTC